These 32 T cell receptor beta chains were sequenced from one sample in a study of spatial heterogeneity in lung cancer. Study-wide results and limits: The study found that expanded intratumoral alpha and beta TCR counts tracked tumor mutation counts.

Time point here: sample taken at primary tumor resection. A single record per CDR3 protein comes from TCRdb applying MiXCR to the 5' RACE reads. The table records some 6,900 distinct CDR3 sequences, roughly 12% of them present only once. Antigen specificity for these receptors is unknown. The specimen was lung tumor tissue, collected at surgery. The receptors were sampled from a male donor with early-stage non-small cell lung cancer.

The sample holds many counts of this clonotype. In a library made to pick up alpha chains, this beta chain is a stray read with a size that means little. Written as DNA, the CDR3 is TGCAGCGTTGAAGATCAGGCTAGCGGGAGGACAGAGACCCAGTACTTC. It translates to CSVEDQASGRTETQYF. V gene TRBV29-1 combines with J gene TRBJ2-5, with 11 bases lining up with TRBD2. Germline values: CDR1 SQVTM, CDR2 ANQGSEA. The V and J ends lost 0 bases and 4 bases, in that order; junction bases with no gene match: 7. The CDR3 runs 16 residues.

Details on this clonotype: This beta chain slipped into a library made for alpha chains as a stray read, so its size is not meaningful. The V call is TRBV29-1, the J call TRBJ1-2; D is ambiguous. This CDR3 spans 12 amino acids. Germline lookup yields CDR1 SQVTM and CDR2 ANQGSEA. V was cut by 4 bases and J by 1 base, with 7 bases left in between. CDR3 sequence reads: CSVGTFNYGYTF. DNA for the CDR3: TGCAGCGTTGGAACGTTTAACTATGGCTACACCTTC.

This clonotype was counted many times. This beta chain turned up in a library designed for alpha chains; as an off-target read, its abundance says little. The chain links TRBV30 to TRBJ1-1; no clear D. The CDR3 consists of 11 residues. V lost 3 bases, J lost 1 base, and 3 bases lay in between. Germline V CDR1 and CDR2: GTSNPN, SVGIG (reference sequence). The CDR3, as DNA: TGTGCCTGGAGAAAGAACACTGAAGCTTTCTTT. This sequence encodes CAWRKNTEAFF.

This clonotype was observed many times. Being off target in a library aimed at alpha chains, this beta chain has a size of little meaning. J is TRBJ2-3 and V is TRBV3-1, with D uncertain. Germline values: CDR1 LGHDT, CDR2 YNNKEL (reference sequence). Trimming took off 4 bases at V and 8 bases at J, with 7 bases between the two ends. This CDR3 contains 11 residues. CDR3 amino acids: CASSLSFTQYF. CDR3 nucleotides: TGTGCCAGCAGCCTTAGTTTTACGCAGTATTTT.

This clonotype was detected many times. Because this beta chain is a stray read in a library intended to capture alpha chains, its abundance should not be given much weight. The chain employs TRBV4-3 and TRBJ2-3, with D unclear. The germline V gene encodes CDR1 LGHNA and CDR2 YSLEER. V gave up 0 bases and J gave up 5 bases, with 6 bases separating them. This CDR3 region has 13 residues. Here the CDR3 reads CASSQDTVDTQYF. CDR3 bases: TGCGCCAGCAGCCAAGATACCGTAGATACGCAGTATTTT.

This clonotype is labeled as medium-sized (0.01 to 0.1%). This beta chain represents an off-target read in a library built for alpha chains; its size is of limited meaning. This sequence joins TRBV6-1 and TRBJ1-1; maybe TRBD1 (6 bases). CDR1 MNHNS and CDR2 SASEGT come from the germline V gene. Trimming cost V 1 base and J 0 bases, with 12 bases left between them. The CDR3 is 16 amino acids. The CDR3 protein is CASSEEGGLMNTEAFF. Written as DNA, the CDR3 is TGTGCCAGCAGTGAAGAGGGGGGGCTCATGAACACTGAAGCTTTCTTT.

Concerning this clonotype: This beta chain is off target for a library built for alpha chains, so its abundance means little. The chain has TRBV11-2 and TRBJ2-7; D unclear. Per germline, CDR1 SGHAT and CDR2 FQNNGV. This CDR3 spans 12 amino acids. Trimming stripped 5 bases from V and 2 bases from J, with 7 bases between. CDR3 amino acids: CASSNRAYEQYF. The CDR3 DNA reads TGTGCCAGCAGCAATAGGGCCTACGAGCAGTACTTC.

This clonotype qualifies as medium-sized (0.01 to 0.1%). Found in a library prepared for alpha chains, this beta chain is an off-target read, and its abundance has little meaning. The chain carries TRBV20-1 and TRBJ2-1, with 13 bases identical to TRBD2. The CDR3 is 19 amino acids. Germline CDR1 is DFQATT and CDR2 is SNEGSKA (reference sequence). J lost 6 bases, V lost 4 bases, and 18 bases had no gene match. The CDR3 bases are TGCAGTGCTAACCCGGCACTAGCGGGAGGGCCAATCATAGGCAATGAGCAGTTCTTC. This translates into CSANPALAGGPIIGNEQFF.

This clonotype was detected many times. This beta chain slipped into a library made for alpha chains as a stray read, so its size is not meaningful. The CDR3 region has the DNA TGTGCCAGCGGGGGACTAGCGGGAGTCGTTCGGTTCTTC. This gives the protein CASGGLAGVVRFF. The chain combines TRBV27 with TRBJ2-1; 14 bases are a match to TRBD2. The germline V gene has CDR1 MNHEY and CDR2 SMNVEV (reference sequence). The CDR3 runs 13 residues. V lost 8 bases to trimming and J lost 15 bases; unmatched junction nucleotides: 9.

As concerns this clonotype: This beta chain slipped into a library made for alpha chains as a stray read, so its size is not meaningful. CDR3 protein: CASSQETANTEAFF. The DNA for the CDR3 is TGCGCCAGCAGCCAAGAAACAGCGAACACTGAAGCTTTCTTT. This rearrangement joins TRBV4-3 to TRBJ1-1; unclear D gene. The CDR3 spans 14 residues. Germline V lookup: CDR1 LGHNA, CDR2 YSLEER. Trimming took off 0 bases at V and 1 base at J, with 6 bases between the two ends.

This clonotype rates as medium-sized. This beta chain came through as a stray read in a library set up for alpha chains, and its size says little. The chain carries TRBV6-1 and TRBJ2-7, with D perhaps assigned TRBD1 or TRBD2 (6 bases each). Trimming cost V 6 bases and J 0 bases, with 15 bases left between them. There are 15 residues in the CDR3. The germline gives CDR1 MNHNS, CDR2 SASEGT. CDR3 amino acids: CASSVGGSDSYEQYF. The CDR3 DNA follows: TGTGCCAGCAGCGTAGGGGGGAGCGACTCCTACGAGCAGTACTTC.

This clonotype was picked up many times. This beta chain is a stray sequence in a library constructed for alpha chains; its clone size is not meaningful. The V and J genes are TRBV29-1 and TRBJ1-2; possible D gene TRBD1, 5 bases. CDR1 and CDR2 from the germline V gene are SQVTM and ANQGSEA. Trimming removed 4 bases at V and 6 bases at J, with 12 bases between. The CDR3 extends over 12 amino acids. The CDR3: CSVVGVADGYTF. The DNA for the CDR3 is TGCAGCGTTGTAGGGGTAGCGGATGGCTACACCTTC.

This clonotype is large by share. Within a library made for alpha chains, this beta chain is off target, and its count is uninformative. This chain joins TRBV7-2 and TRBJ2-1, with TRBD2 identical over 11 bases. CDR1 is SGHTA, CDR2 FQGNSA, per germline. The CDR3 spans 15 residues. The V gene end was trimmed by 3 bases and the J gene end by 6 bases; junction bases not matched to a gene: 4. CDR3: CASSFAGTSGNEQFF. In DNA form, the CDR3 reads TGTGCCAGCAGCTTCGCCGGGACTAGCGGCAATGAGCAGTTCTTC. Drawing the rest from reference TRBV7-2 and TRBJ2-1, the complete variable domain is GAGVSQSPSNKVTEKGKDVELRCDPISGHTALYWYRQSLGQGLEFLIYFQGNSAPDKSGLPSDRFSAERTGGSVSTLTIQRTQQEDSAVYLCASSFAGTSGNEQFFGPGTRLTVL.

With respect to this clonotype: Found in a library prepared for alpha chains, this beta chain is an off-target read, and its abundance has little meaning. The chain recombines TRBV6-5 with TRBJ2-7; D possibly corresponds to TRBD1 (6 bases). The CDR3 sequence is 14 residues long. The germline gives CDR1 MNHEY, CDR2 SVGAGI. Trimming took off 2 bases at V and 4 bases at J, with 12 bases between the two ends. The DNA of the CDR3 is TGTGCCAGCAGTTACCGGGACAATATATACGAGCAGTACTTC. Translating it yields CASSYRDNIYEQYF.

At least ten counts were recorded for this clonotype. This beta chain is a stray read from a library made for alpha chains; its abundance is not meaningful. V gene TRBV20-1 combines with J gene TRBJ1-5, with D perhaps matching TRBD1 (5 bases). Trimming removed 2 bases from V and 4 bases from J, with 21 bases in between. The germline V gene encodes CDR1 DFQATT and CDR2 SNEGSKA (reference sequence). The length of the CDR3 is 17 residues. Here the CDR3 DNA reads TGCAGTGCTAGACCAGCCCGGCTCGGGGCCAAAAATCAGCCCCAGCATTTT. Translated, it gives CSARPARLGAKNQPQHF.

This clonotype was counted at least ten times. Since it is a stray read in a library aimed at alpha chains, this beta chain has a size that is not meaningful. The chain links TRBV7-9 to TRBJ2-7; the D is unclear. CDR1 and CDR2 (germline): SEHNR, FQNEAQ (reference sequence). The CDR3 is made up of 16 amino acids. The V end was cut by 1 base, the J end by 2 bases, with 15 bases between. This CDR3 is CASSLESAARPYEQYF. The CDR3 nucleotides read TGTGCCAGCAGCTTAGAATCGGCAGCCCGACCCTACGAGCAGTACTTC.

This clonotype appeared a few times. The library was built for alpha chains, so this beta chain is an off-target read and its size means little. The rearrangement uses TRBV5-1 and TRBJ2-5; D is possibly TRBD1 (6 bases). V lost 0 bases, J lost 3 bases, and 9 bases lay in between. The CDR3 is 14 amino acids. Per germline, CDR1 SGHRS and CDR2 YFSETQ. In DNA, the CDR3 is TGCGCCAGCAGCTTGGAACAGGGTGAAGAGACCCAGTACTTC. This sequence encodes CASSLEQGEETQYF.

This clonotype was seen ten or more times. The size of this beta chain means little, since it is a stray read in a library made for alpha chains. V is TRBV11-2 and J is TRBJ2-1, with D perhaps TRBD2 (5 bases). The germline CDR1 and CDR2 sequences are SGHAT and FQNNGV. The CDR3 has 15 residues. V was clipped by 1 base and J by 0 bases, with 7 bases between them. This CDR3 reads CASSLALASYNEQFF. In nucleotides, the CDR3 is TGTGCCAGCAGCTTAGCGCTAGCCTCCTACAATGAGCAGTTCTTC.

This clonotype is medium-sized within its sample. This beta chain lies outside the target of a library built for alpha chains; its clone size means little. This sequence joins TRBV6-1 and TRBJ2-2; no clear D. Trimming removed 2 bases from V and 0 bases from J, with 7 bases in between. There are 15 residues in the CDR3. Looked up from germline, CDR1 is MNHNS and CDR2 is SASEGT. The CDR3 here is CASSEWLTNTGELFF. CDR3 nucleotide sequence: TGTGCCAGCAGTGAATGGTTAACGAACACCGGGGAGCTGTTTTTT.

There are many counts of this clonotype. Little can be read into the size of this beta chain, an off-target read in a library designed for alpha chains. The chain uses TRBV4-1 and TRBJ1-3; TRBD1 matches at 8 bases. The CDR3 is made up of 18 amino acids. The V and J ends lost 2 bases and 1 base, in that order; junction bases with no gene match: 10. The germline gives CDR1 MGHRA, CDR2 YSYEKL. CDR3 bases: TGCGCCAGCAGCCAATCCTCCAGGGGGCACGCGTCTGGAAACACCATATATTTT. The encoded protein is CASSQSSRGHASGNTIYF.

With respect to this clonotype: This beta chain is off target for a library built for alpha chains, so its abundance means little. This chain joins TRBV2 and TRBJ1-5; D ambiguous. The length of the CDR3 is 14 residues. V gave up 4 bases and J gave up 3 bases, with 10 bases separating them. Per germline, CDR1 SNHLY and CDR2 FYNNEI. The CDR3 here is CASSVKDYNQPQHF. The CDR3 nucleotides read TGTGCCAGCAGTGTGAAGGACTACAATCAGCCCCAGCATTTT.

In its sample, this clonotype was seen many times. This beta chain appears as a stray read in a library generated for alpha chains; its size is not informative. The rearrangement uses TRBV5-1 and TRBJ2-5, with TRBD1 identical over 8 bases. Germline CDR1 reads SGHRS; CDR2 reads YFSETQ. The CDR3 totals 13 residues. J gave up 6 bases and V 5 bases, and 6 bases lay outside the gene matches. The CDR3 loop reads CASSSTGEKTQYF. The DNA for the CDR3 is TGCGCCAGCAGTTCGACAGGGGAAAAGACCCAGTACTTC. Using reference TRBV5-1 and TRBJ2-5 for the parts outside the CDR3, the full variable domain is KAGVTQTPRYLIKTRGQQVTLSCSPISGHRSVSWYQQTPGQGLQFLFEYFSETQRNKGNFPGRFSGRQFSNSRSEMNVSTLELGDSALYLCASSSTGEKTQYFGPGTRLLVL.

Comment on this clonotype: The library was prepared for alpha chains; this beta chain is a stray read, so its frequency means little. The chain is built from TRBV5-6 and TRBJ1-6; D is unresolved. This CDR3 is built from 13 residues. V was trimmed by 0 bases and J by 10 bases, leaving 8 bases between them. In germline, CDR1 is SGHDT, CDR2 YYEEEE. CDR3 sequence: CASSLDNRSPLHF. The CDR3 coding sequence is TGTGCCAGCAGCTTGGACAATCGATCACCCCTCCACTTT.

This clonotype was counted between two and nine times. The library was built for alpha chains, so this beta chain is an off-target read and its size means little. The chain uses TRBV7-2 and TRBJ1-1; no definite D call. The CDR3 contains 13 residues. Trimming took 7 bases from V and 3 from J, leaving 12 bases between them. Germline CDR1 SGHTA, CDR2 FQGNSA. The CDR3 sequence: CASILPPDTEAFF. In nucleotides, the CDR3 is TGTGCCAGCATTCTTCCCCCGGACACTGAAGCTTTCTTT.

This clonotype ranks as medium-sized (0.01 to 0.1%). The library was built for alpha chains, so this beta chain is an off-target read and its size means little. V and J are TRBV29-1 and TRBJ2-5; D is possibly TRBD1 (5 bases). Germline V lookup: CDR1 SQVTM, CDR2 ANQGSEA. Trimming took off 3 bases at V and 4 bases at J, with 9 bases between the two ends. The CDR3 extends over 12 amino acids. The CDR3 region is CSVDRVGETQYF. DNA for the CDR3: TGCAGCGTTGACAGGGTCGGAGAGACCCAGTACTTC.

This clonotype was seen ten or more times. With the library built for alpha chains, this beta chain is off target and its frequency is not meaningful. This chain uses TRBV20-1 with TRBJ2-7, with 7 nucleotides matching TRBD1. V lost 5 bases and J lost 2; bases outside the gene matches: 3. The germline CDR1 and CDR2 sequences are DFQATT and SNEGSKA (reference sequence). The CDR3 covers 12 residues. CDR3 region: CSAPGQTYEQYF. DNA of the CDR3: TGCAGTGCTCCGGGACAGACCTACGAGCAGTACTTC.

This clonotype was picked up a small number of times. This beta chain represents an off-target read in a library built for alpha chains; its size is of limited meaning. This chain connects TRBV12-3 or TRBV12-4 to TRBJ2-3, with D tentatively TRBD1 (6 bases). This CDR3 comprises 14 residues. Trimming shortened V by 7 bases and J by 2 bases, and 13 bases separated the two germline ends. Here the CDR3 reads CASTPRGNTDTQYF. In DNA, the CDR3 is TGTGCCAGCACTCCAAGGGGGAACACAGATACGCAGTATTTT.

This clonotype was counted many times. This beta chain was picked up by a library intended for alpha chains and is off target, so its count carries little meaning. The chain links TRBV20-1 to TRBJ2-7, with D perhaps matching TRBD1 or TRBD2 (5 bases each). V was clipped by 0 bases and J by 9 bases, with 18 bases between them. In germline, CDR1 is DFQATT, CDR2 SNEGSKA (reference sequence). The CDR3 spans 14 residues. The CDR3 nucleotides read TGCAGTGCTAGAGATAAACGGGACGCCTTAGGGCAGTACTTC. It codes for CSARDKRDALGQYF.

This clonotype was recorded many times. Found in a library prepared for alpha chains, this beta chain is an off-target read, and its abundance has little meaning. The J gene is TRBJ2-4, the V gene TRBV5-6, with 9 nucleotides matching TRBD2. Germline lookup yields CDR1 SGHDT and CDR2 YYEEEE. The V segment lost 0 bases and the J segment 2 bases; nucleotides outside the gene matches: 3. The CDR3 covers 16 residues. For the CDR3, the DNA is TGTGCCAGCAGCTTGGTTCTAGCGGGGTCCAAAAACATTCAGTACTTC. The encoded protein is CASSLVLAGSKNIQYF.

The table lists this clonotype with many counts. With the library built for alpha chains, this beta chain is off target and its frequency is not meaningful. The gene calls are TRBV5-1 and TRBJ2-6, with 9 bases lining up with TRBD1. Losses at the gene ends were 0 bases for V and 0 bases for J; bases not matched to a gene: 1. The germline gives CDR1 SGHRS, CDR2 YFSETQ. This CDR3 is built from 17 residues. The DNA for the CDR3 is TGCGCCAGCAGCTTGGACAGGGGGCCCTCTGGGGCCAACGTCCTGACTTTC. It is translated as CASSLDRGPSGANVLTF.

This clonotype occurred many times. Because the library targeted alpha chains, this beta chain is an off-target read whose size means little. The V call is TRBV6-6, the J call TRBJ2-1; perhaps TRBD2 as D (6 bases). V was shortened by 6 bases and J by 5 bases, with 14 bases between the two germline ends. Germline CDR1 reads MNHNY; CDR2 reads SVGAGI (reference sequence). The CDR3 has 14 amino acids. The CDR3 bases are TGTGCCAGCAGGGCGGGGCAATTTAACAATGAGCAGTTCTTC. This gives the protein CASRAGQFNNEQFF.

This clonotype was seen many times. This beta chain slipped into a library made for alpha chains as a stray read, so its size is not meaningful. J is TRBJ1-2 and V is TRBV5-1; D is uncertain. Trimming pared 5 bases from V and 1 base from J, leaving 15 bases between. Germline-derived CDR1 and CDR2 are SGHRS and YFSETQ. CDR3 size: 15 residues. CDR3 DNA sequence: TGCGCCAGCAGAACGGGTGTCGGGGTTAACTATGGCTACACCTTC. Protein sequence: CASRTGVGVNYGYTF.